This T cell receptor beta chain was recorded in a study of T cell responses to AZD1222 COVID-19 vaccine. The study's findings and limits: Baseline seropositivity occurred in only a handful of AZD1222 recipients. A mostly white British donor set with more females was recruited, and clonal diversity was possibly underestimated. CD4 TCRs covered the whole spike, strongest at regions 160-218 and 743-854.

Remarks on this clone: Its antigen is not known.

Trimming took 8 bases from V and 7 from J; bases not matched to a gene: 7. The CDR3 is 13 residues long. The germline V gene encodes CDR1 KGHDR and CDR2 SFDVKD. Assay: immunoSEQ multiplex PCR; the TCRdb copy retains only in-frame clones and omits some. Of around 150,000 clones listed, approximately 90% were seen once; the top ten hold around 4.6%. The chain carries TRBV24-1 and TRBJ1-5, with 7 bases identical to TRBD1. The sample was peripheral blood, taken on day 0 of MenACWY control vaccination. The receptor's source is an adult in good health. The CDR3 DNA reads TGTGCCACCAAGTCAGGGGGAGGGCAGCCCCAGCATTTT. Residues: CATKSGGGQPQHF.